The T cell receptor (beta chain) under discussion was sequenced for a study of blood T cell repertoires in COVID-19. The CDR3 covers 16 residues. Germline CDR1 and CDR2: SGHTA and FQGNSA. Trimming removed 1 base at V and 0 bases at J, with 10 bases between. The data were produced by immunoSEQ multiplex PCR, yet TCRdb's version contains in-frame clones alone and is incomplete. In the table there are 140,000 to 150,000 clones, about 85% of which are singletons. Sequences were obtained from peripheral blood. The rearrangement uses TRBV7-2 and TRBJ2-1; D is possibly TRBD2 (6 bases). The origin of this receptor is a human donor with COVID-19, enrolled during active disease. The donor label of this sample is uncertain. CDR3 region: CASSLVAASSYNEQFF. CDR3 DNA sequence: TGTGCCAGCAGCTTAGTAGCGGCGAGCTCCTACAATGAGCAGTTCTTC.